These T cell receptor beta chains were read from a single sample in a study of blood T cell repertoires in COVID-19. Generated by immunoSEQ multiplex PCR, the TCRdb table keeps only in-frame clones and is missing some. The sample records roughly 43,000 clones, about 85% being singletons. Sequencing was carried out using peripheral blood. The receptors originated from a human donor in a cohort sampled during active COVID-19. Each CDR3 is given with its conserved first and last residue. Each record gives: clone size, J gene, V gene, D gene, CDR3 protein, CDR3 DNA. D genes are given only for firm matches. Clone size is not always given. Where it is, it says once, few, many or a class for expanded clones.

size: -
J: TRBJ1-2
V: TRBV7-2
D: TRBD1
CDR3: CASSLGGTGRNGYTF
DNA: TGTGCCAGCAGCTTGGGGGGGACAGGGCGGAACGGCTACACCTTC

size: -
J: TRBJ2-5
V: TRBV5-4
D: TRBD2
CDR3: CASSVGSGGAAETQYF
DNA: TGTGCCAGCAGCGTAGGTAGCGGGGGGGCGGCCGAGACCCAGTACTTC

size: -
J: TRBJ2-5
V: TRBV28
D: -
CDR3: CASSLGAGATAQYF
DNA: TGTGCCAGCAGTTTAGGAGCAGGGGCCACCGCCCAGTACTTC

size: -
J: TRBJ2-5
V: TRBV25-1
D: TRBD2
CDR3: CASSIAGVGETQYF
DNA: TGTGCCAGCAGCATAGCGGGGGTCGGGGAGACCCAGTACTTC

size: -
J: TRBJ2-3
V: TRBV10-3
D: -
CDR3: CAISEISPPTQYF
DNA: TGTGCCATCAGTGAGATCAGTCCCCCTACGCAGTATTTT

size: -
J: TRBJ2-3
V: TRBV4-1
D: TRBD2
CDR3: CATSGEGTQYF
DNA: TGCGCGACTAGCGGGGAGGGGACGCAGTATTTT

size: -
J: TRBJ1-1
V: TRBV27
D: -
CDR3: CASSSYPGVTEAFF
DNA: TGTGCCAGCAGTTCCTATCCAGGGGTCACTGAAGCTTTCTTT

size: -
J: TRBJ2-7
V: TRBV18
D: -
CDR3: CASSPASGRGKYEQYF
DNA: TGTGCCAGCTCACCAGCCTCAGGTCGTGGTAAATACGAGCAGTACTTC

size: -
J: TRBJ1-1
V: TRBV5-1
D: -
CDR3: CASSNGGLNTEAFF
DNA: TGCGCCAGCAGCAACGGGGGGTTGAACACTGAAGCTTTCTTT

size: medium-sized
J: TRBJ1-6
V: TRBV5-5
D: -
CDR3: CASSPGSGRSPLHF
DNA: TGTGCCAGCAGCCCCGGGAGCGGACGGAGTCCCCTCCACTTT

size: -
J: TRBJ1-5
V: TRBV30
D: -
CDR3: CAWSVAWNQPQHF
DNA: TGTGCCTGGAGTGTGGCATGGAATCAGCCCCAGCATTTT

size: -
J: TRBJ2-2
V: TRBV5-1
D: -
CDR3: CASSLGTNTGELFF
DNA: TGCGCCAGCAGCCTTGGGACAAACACCGGGGAGCTGTTTTTT

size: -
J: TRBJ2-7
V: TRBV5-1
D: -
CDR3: CASSLDVNSYEQYF
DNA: TGCGCCAGCAGCTTGGATGTCAACTCCTACGAGCAGTACTTC

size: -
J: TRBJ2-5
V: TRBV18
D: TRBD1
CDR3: CASSPIRDRGETQYF
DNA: TGTGCCAGCTCACCGATACGGGACAGGGGCGAGACCCAGTACTTC

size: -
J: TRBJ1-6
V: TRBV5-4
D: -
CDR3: CASSLQGINSPLHF
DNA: TGTGCCAGCAGCTTACAGGGTATAAATTCACCCCTCCACTTT

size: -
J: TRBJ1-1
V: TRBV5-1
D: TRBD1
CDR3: CASSQRGQKNTEAFF
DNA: TGCGCCAGCAGCCAGAGGGGGCAGAAGAACACTGAAGCTTTCTTT

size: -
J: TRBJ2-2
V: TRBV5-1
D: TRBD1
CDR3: CASSNGQEITGELFF
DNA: TGCGCCAGCAGCAATGGACAGGAAATCACCGGGGAGCTGTTTTTT

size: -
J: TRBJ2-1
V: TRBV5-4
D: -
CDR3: CASSPTNSPGQRIEQFF
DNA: TGTGCCAGCAGCCCTACCAACTCCCCGGGACAAAGAATTGAGCAGTTCTTC

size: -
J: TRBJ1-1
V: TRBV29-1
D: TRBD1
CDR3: CSADRESTEAFF
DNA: TGCAGCGCTGACAGGGAATCCACTGAAGCTTTCTTT

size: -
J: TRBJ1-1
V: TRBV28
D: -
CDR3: CASSDLTGPRTEAFF
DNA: TGTGCCAGCAGCGATTTAACAGGCCCTCGCACTGAAGCTTTCTTT

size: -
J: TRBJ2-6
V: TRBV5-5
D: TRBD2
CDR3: CASSLDGRAGANVLTF
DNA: TGTGCCAGCAGCTTGGATGGGAGGGCTGGGGCCAACGTCCTGACTTTC

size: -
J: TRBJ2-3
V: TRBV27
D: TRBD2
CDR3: CASSLPGLAGGWDTQYF
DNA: TGTGCCAGCAGTCTCCCCGGACTAGCGGGGGGGTGGGATACGCAGTATTTT

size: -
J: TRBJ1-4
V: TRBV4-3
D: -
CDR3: CASSQGVGVKEKLFF
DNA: TGCGCCAGCAGCCAAGGGGTCGGGGTTAAGGAAAAACTGTTTTTT

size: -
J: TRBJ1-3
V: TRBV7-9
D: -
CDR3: CASILQGSGNTIYF
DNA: TGTGCCAGCATCCTACAGGGCTCTGGAAACACCATATATTTT

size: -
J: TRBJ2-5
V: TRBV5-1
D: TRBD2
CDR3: CASSLRGGQETQYF
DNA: TGCGCCAGCAGCCTGCGGGGGGGGCAAGAGACCCAGTACTTC

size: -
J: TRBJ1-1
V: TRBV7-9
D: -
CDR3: CASSLGGGNTEAFF
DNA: TGTGCCAGCAGCCTAGGAGGGGGGAACACTGAAGCTTTCTTT

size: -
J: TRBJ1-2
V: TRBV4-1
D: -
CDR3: CASSQEGGPLVGTF
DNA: TGCGCCAGCAGCCAAGAAGGAGGGCCGCTAGTTGGCACCTTC

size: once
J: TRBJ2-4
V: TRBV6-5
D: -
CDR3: CASSYRGSAKNIQYF
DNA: TGTGCCAGCAGTTACAGGGGTTCAGCCAAAAACATTCAGTACTTC

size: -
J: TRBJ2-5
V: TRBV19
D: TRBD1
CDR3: CASSRRDRQETQYF
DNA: TGTGCCAGTAGTCGCCGGGACAGACAAGAGACCCAGTACTTC

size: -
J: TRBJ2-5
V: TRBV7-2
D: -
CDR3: CASSALGGGNFKTQYF
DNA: TGTGCCAGCAGCGCCCTTGGAGGGGGCAATTTTAAGACCCAGTACTTC

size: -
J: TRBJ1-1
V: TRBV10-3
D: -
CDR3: CAISVLAAPNTEAFF
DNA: TGTGCCATCAGTGTCCTCGCCGCGCCTAACACTGAAGCTTTCTTT

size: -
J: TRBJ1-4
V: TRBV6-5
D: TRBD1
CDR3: CASSYSAGTEEKLFF
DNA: TGTGCCAGCAGTTACTCCGCCGGGACAGAGGAAAAACTGTTTTTT

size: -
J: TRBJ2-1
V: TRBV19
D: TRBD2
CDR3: CASRNGLAVNAEQFF
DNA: TGTGCCAGTAGGAACGGACTAGCGGTTAATGCCGAGCAGTTCTTC

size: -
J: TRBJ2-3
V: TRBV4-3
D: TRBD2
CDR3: CASSQDQMRRGGSTDTQYF
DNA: TGCGCCAGCAGCCAAGACCAAATGCGGCGGGGGGGCAGCACAGATACGCAGTATTTT

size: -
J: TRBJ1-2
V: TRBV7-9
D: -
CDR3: CASSLAGGYTF
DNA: TGTGCCAGCAGCTTAGCCGGGGGCTACACCTTC

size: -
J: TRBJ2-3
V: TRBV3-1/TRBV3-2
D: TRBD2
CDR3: CASSLVRGGLRDTQYF
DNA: TGTGCCAGCAGCTTGGTTCGGGGGGGGTTAAGAGATACGCAGTATTTT

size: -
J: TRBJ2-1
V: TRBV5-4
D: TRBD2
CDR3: CASSLPTSGGANEQFF
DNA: TGTGCCAGCAGCTTGCCCACTAGCGGGGGGGCCAATGAGCAGTTCTTC

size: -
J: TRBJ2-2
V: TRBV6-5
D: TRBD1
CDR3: CASRTGLNTGELFF
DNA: TGTGCCAGCAGGACAGGGCTTAACACCGGGGAGCTGTTTTTT

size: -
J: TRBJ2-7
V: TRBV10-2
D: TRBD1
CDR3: CAIGTGGPAVQYF
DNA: TGCGCCATTGGTACAGGGGGGCCCGCTGTGCAGTACTTC

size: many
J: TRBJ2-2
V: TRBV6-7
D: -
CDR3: CAITGTDSNTGELFF
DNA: TGTGCCATCACGGGAACAGACTCGAACACCGGGGAGCTGTTTTTT

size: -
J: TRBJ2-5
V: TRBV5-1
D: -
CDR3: CASSLVLAPQGETQYF
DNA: TGCGCCAGCAGCTTGGTGTTGGCCCCCCAGGGGGAGACCCAGTACTTC

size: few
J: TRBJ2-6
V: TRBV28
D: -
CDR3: CASTPRGPNGANVLTF
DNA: TGTGCCAGCACCCCACGGGGTCCCAATGGGGCCAACGTCCTGACTTTC

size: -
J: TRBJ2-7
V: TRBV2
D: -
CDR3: CASSRERYEQYF
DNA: TGTGCCAGCAGTCGGGAGAGGTACGAGCAGTACTTC

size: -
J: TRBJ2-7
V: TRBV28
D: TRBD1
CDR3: CASSSDRGRKKSYEQYF
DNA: TGTGCCAGCAGTTCGGACAGGGGACGAAAGAAGTCCTACGAGCAGTACTTC

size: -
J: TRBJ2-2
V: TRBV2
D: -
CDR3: CASLRGTNTGELFF
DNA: TGTGCCAGCCTCAGGGGAACGAACACCGGGGAGCTGTTTTTT

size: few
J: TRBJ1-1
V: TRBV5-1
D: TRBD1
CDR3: CASRQGETEAFF
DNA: TGCGCCAGCAGGCAGGGGGAGACTGAAGCTTTCTTT

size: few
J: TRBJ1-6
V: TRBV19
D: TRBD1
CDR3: CASTSQTGGKGPLHF
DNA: TGTGCCAGTACTTCCCAGACAGGGGGAAAAGGACCCCTCCACTTT

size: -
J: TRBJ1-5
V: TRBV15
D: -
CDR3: CATSRGAFGNQPQHF
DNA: TGTGCCACCAGCAGAGGCGCGTTTGGCAATCAGCCCCAGCATTTT

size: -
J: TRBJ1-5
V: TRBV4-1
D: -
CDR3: CASSQDKSRSNQPQHF
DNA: TGCGCCAGCAGCCAAGATAAGTCGAGGAGTAATCAGCCCCAGCATTTT

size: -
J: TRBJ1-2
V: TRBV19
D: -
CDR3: CASSPQGRGGYTF
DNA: TGTGCCAGTAGTCCGCAGGGCAGAGGTGGCTACACCTTC

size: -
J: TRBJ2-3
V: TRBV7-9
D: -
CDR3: CASSLQGSTDTQYF
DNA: TGTGCCAGCAGCTTACAGGGGAGCACAGATACGCAGTATTTT

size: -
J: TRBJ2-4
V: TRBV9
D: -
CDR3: CASSGREPKTKNIQYF
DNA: TGTGCCAGCAGCGGCCGGGAGCCAAAGACCAAAAACATTCAGTACTTC

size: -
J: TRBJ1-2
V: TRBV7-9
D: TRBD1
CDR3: CASSSDRGRGYTF
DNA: TGTGCCAGCAGCTCCGACAGGGGGCGAGGCTACACCTTC

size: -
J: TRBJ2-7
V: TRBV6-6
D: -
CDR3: CASSLLQGYEQYF
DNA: TGTGCCAGCAGCCTACTACAGGGCTACGAGCAGTACTTC

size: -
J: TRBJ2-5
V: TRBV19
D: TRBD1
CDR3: CASSIEGRGPVQETQYF
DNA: TGTGCCAGTAGTATAGAGGGCAGGGGGCCCGTACAAGAGACCCAGTACTTC

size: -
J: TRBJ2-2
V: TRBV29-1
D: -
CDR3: CSVRETGANTGELFF
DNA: TGCAGCGTCCGAGAGACCGGGGCGAACACCGGGGAGCTGTTTTTT

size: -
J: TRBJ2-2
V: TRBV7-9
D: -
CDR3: CASSLIVGGELFF
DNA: TGTGCCAGCAGCTTAATAGTCGGCGGGGAGCTGTTTTTT